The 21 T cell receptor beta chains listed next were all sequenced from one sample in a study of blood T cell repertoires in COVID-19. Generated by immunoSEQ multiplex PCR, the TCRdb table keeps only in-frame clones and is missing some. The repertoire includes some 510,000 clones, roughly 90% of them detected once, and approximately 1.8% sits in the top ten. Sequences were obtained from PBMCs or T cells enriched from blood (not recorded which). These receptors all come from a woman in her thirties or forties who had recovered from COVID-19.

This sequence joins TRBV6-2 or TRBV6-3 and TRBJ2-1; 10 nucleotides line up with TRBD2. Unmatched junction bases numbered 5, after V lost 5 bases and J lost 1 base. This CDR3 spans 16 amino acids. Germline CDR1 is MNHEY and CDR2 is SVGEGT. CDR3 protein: CASSEILAGSYNEQFF. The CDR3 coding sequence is TGTGCCAGCAGTGAGATACTAGCGGGGTCCTACAATGAGCAGTTCTTC.

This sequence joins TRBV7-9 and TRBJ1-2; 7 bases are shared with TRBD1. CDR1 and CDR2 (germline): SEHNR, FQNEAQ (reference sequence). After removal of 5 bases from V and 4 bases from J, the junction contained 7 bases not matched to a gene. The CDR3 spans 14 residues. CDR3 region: CASSIEGARYGYTF. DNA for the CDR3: TGTGCCAGCAGCATCGAGGGGGCGCGCTATGGCTACACCTTC.

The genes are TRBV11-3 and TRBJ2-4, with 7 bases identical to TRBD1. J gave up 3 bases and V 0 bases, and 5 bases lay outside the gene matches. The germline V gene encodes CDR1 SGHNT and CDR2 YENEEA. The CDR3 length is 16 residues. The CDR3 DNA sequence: TGTGCCAGCAGCTTAGATGTAGGGGGCGGCAAAAACATTCAGTACTTC. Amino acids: CASSLDVGGGKNIQYF.

The CDR3 DNA is TGTGCCAGCAGTTACTCCCAGGGGGCCGGCTACACCTTC. This encodes CASSYSQGAGYTF. The chain has TRBV6-5 and TRBJ1-2; TRBD1 aligns across 8 bases. The junction had 2 bases not matched to a gene; V was cut back by 0 bases and J by 8 bases. Germline V gene sequence: CDR1 MNHEY, CDR2 SVGAGI. CDR3 length: 13 residues.

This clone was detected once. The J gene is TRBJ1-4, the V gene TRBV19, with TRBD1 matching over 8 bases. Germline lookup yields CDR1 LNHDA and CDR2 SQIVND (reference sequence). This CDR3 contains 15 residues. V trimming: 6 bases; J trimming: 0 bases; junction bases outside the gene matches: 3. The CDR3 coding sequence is TGTGCCAGTAGGACAGGGGCAGCAACTAATGAAAAACTGTTTTTT. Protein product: CASRTGAATNEKLFF.

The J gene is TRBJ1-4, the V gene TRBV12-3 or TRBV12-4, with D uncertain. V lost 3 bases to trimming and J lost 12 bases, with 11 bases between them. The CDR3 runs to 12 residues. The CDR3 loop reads CASSFTLSELFF. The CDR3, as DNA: TGTGCCAGCAGTTTTACTCTGAGTGAACTGTTTTTT.

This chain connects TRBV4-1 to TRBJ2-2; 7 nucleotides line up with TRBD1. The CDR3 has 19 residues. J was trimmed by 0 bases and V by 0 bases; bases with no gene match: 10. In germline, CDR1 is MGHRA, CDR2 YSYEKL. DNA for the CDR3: TGCGCCAGCAGCCAAGAAGCGACAGGGTTTCTACCGAACACCGGGGAGCTGTTTTTT. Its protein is CASSQEATGFLPNTGELFF.

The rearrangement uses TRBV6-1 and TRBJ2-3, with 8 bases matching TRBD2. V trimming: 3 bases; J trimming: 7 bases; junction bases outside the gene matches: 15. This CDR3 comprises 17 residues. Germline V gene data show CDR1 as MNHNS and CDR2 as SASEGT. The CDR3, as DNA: TGTGCCAGCAGTGAGGAACTAGCGGTCCGATGGTCCCATACGCAGTATTTT. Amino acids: CASSEELAVRWSHTQYF.

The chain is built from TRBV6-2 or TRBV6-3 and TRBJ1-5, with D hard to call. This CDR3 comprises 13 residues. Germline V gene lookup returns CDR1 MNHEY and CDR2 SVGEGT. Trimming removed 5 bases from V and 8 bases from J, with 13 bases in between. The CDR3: CASSGLRKEPQHF. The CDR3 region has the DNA TGTGCCAGCAGTGGCCTCAGGAAAGAGCCCCAGCATTTT.

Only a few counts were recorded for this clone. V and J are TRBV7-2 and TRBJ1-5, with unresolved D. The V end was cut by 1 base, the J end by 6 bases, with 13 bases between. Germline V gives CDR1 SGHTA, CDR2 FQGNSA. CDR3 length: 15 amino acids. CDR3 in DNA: TGTGCCAGCAGCTTAGGTACATCCCGAACTCAGCCCCAGCATTTT. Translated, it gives CASSLGTSRTQPQHF.

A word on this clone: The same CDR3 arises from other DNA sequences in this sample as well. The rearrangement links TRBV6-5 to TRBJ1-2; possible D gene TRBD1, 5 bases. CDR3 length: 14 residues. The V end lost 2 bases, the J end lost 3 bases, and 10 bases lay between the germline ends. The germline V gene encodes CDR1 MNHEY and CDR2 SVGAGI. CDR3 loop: CASSYAGLDYGYTF. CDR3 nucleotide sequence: TGTGCCAGCAGTTACGCGGGGCTGGACTATGGCTACACCTTC.

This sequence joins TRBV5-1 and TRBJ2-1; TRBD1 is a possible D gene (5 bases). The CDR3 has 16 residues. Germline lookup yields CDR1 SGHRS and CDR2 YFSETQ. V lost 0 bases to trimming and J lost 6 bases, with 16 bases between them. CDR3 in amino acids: CASSLEGLVLGNEQFF. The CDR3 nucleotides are TGCGCCAGCAGCTTGGAGGGGTTGGTCTTGGGCAATGAGCAGTTCTTC.

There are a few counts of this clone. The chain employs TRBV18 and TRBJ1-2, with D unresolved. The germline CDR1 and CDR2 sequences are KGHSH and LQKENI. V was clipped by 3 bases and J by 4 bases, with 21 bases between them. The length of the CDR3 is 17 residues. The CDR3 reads CASSPYKPRAGPYGYTF. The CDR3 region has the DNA TGTGCCAGCTCACCTTACAAGCCCCGAGCAGGCCCCTATGGCTACACCTTC.

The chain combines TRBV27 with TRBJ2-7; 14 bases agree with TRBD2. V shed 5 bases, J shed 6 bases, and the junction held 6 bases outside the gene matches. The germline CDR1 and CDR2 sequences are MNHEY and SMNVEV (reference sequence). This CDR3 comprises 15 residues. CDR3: CASSHGLAGGSEQYF. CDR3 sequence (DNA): TGTGCCAGCAGTCACGGACTAGCGGGAGGTTCCGAGCAGTACTTC.

CDR3 loop: CASRSQILNSPLHF. The CDR3, as DNA: TGTGCCAGCAGATCACAGATCCTTAATTCACCCCTCCACTTT. The chain has TRBV28 and TRBJ1-6; D uncertain. The CDR3 extends over 14 amino acids. Trimming removed 6 bases at V and 6 bases at J, with 12 bases between. CDR1 MDHEN and CDR2 SYDVKM come from the germline V gene.

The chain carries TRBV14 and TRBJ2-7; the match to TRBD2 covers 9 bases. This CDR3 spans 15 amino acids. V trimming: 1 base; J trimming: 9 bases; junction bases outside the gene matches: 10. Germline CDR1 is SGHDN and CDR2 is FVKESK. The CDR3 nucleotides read TGTGCCAGCAGCCAAGCGGCGGGAGGGCCGGTGGGGCAGTACTTC. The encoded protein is CASSQAAGGPVGQYF.

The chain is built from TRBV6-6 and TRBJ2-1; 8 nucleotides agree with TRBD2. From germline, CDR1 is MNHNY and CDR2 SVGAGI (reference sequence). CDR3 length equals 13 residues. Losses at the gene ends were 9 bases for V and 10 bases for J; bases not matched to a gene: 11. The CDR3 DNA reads TGTGCCAGTACTAGCGGAACATCGAGGGAGCAGTTCTTC. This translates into CASTSGTSREQFF.

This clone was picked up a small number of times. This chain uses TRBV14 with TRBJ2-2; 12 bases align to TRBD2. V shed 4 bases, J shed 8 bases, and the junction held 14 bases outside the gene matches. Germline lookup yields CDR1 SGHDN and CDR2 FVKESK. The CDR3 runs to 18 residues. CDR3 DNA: TGTGCCAGCAGCCCCAGACTAGCGGGAGTCACCTTAAGAGGGGAGCTGTTTTTT. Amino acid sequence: CASSPRLAGVTLRGELFF.

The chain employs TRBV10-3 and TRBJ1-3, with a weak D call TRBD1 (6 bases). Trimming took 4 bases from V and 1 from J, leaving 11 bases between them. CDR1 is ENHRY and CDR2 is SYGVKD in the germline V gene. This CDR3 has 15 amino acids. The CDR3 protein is CAISGTGQSGNTIYF. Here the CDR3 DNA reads TGTGCCATCAGTGGCACCGGACAGTCTGGAAACACCATATATTTT.

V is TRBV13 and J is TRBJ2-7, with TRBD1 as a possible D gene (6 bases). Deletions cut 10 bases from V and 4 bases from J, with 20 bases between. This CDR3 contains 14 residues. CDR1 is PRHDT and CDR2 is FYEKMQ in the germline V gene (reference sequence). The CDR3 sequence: CATGVRGKPYEQYF. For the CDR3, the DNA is TGTGCCACTGGGGTGAGGGGGAAACCGTACGAGCAGTACTTC.

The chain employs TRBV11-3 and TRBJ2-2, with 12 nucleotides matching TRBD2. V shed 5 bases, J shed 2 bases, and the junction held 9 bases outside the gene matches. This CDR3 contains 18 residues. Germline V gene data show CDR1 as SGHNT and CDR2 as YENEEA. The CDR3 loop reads CASSPILGLAGNTGELFF. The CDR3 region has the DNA TGTGCCAGCAGCCCGATCCTTGGACTAGCGGGAAACACCGGGGAGCTGTTTTTT.